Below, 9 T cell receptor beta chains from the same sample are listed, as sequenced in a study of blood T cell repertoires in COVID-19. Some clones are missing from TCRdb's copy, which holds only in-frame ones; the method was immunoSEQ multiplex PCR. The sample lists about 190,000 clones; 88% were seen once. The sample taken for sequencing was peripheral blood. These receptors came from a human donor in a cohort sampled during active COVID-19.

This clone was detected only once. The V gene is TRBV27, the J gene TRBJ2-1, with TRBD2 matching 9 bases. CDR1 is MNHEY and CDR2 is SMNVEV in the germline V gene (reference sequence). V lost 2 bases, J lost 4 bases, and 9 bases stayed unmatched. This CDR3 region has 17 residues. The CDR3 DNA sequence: TGTGCCAGCAGTTTAGAAGGGACTAGCACAACATACAATGAGCAGTTCTTC. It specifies CASSLEGTSTTYNEQFF.

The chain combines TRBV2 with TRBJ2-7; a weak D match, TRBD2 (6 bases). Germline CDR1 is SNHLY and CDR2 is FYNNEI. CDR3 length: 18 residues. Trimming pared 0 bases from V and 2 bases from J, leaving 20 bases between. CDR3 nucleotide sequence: TGTGCCAGCAGTGAAGCGGATAATAGCGGAGTCCCTCCCTACGAGCAGTACTTC. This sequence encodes CASSEADNSGVPPYEQYF.

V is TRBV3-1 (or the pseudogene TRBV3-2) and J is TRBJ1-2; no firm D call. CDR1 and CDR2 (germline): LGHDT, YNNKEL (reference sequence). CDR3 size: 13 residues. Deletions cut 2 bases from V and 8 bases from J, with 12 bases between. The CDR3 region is CASSQTSPGGYTF. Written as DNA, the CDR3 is TGTGCCAGCAGCCAAACATCCCCGGGGGGCTACACCTTC.

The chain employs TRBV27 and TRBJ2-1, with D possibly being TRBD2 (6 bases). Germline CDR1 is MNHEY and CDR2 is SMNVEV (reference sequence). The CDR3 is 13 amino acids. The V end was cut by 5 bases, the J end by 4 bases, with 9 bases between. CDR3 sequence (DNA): TGTGCCAGCAGTGAGGGACTGTACAATGAGCAGTTCTTC. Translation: CASSEGLYNEQFF.

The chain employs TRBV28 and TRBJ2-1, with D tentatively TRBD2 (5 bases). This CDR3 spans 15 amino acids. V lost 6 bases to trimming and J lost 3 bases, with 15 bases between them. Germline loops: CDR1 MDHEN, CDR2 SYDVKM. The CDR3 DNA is TGTGCCAGCAGCGTTGCCGACGGAGGCTACAATGAGCAGTTCTTC. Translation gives CASSVADGGYNEQFF.

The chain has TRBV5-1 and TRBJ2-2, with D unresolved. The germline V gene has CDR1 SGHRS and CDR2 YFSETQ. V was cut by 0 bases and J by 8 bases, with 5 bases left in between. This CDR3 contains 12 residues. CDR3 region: CASSLVSGELFF. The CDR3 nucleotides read TGCGCCAGCAGCTTGGTGTCAGGGGAGCTGTTTTTT.

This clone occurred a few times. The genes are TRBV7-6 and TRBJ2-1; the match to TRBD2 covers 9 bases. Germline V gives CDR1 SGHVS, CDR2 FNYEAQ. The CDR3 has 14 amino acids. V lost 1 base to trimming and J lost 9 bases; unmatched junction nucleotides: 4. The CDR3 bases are TGTGCCAGCAGCTTAGGAGGTAGCGGGAGTGAGCAGTTCTTC. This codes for CASSLGGSGSEQFF. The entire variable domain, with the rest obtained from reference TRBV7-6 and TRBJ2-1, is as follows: GAGVSQSPRYKVTKRGQDVALRCDPISGHVSLYWYRQALGQGPEFLTYFNYEAQQDKSGLPNDRFSAERPEGSISTLTIQRTEQRDSAMYRCASSLGGSGSEQFFGPGTRLTVL.

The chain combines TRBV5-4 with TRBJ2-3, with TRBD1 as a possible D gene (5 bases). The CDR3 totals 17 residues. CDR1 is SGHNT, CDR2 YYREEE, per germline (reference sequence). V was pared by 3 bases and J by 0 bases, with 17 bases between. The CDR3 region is CASSSGGAGISTDTQYF. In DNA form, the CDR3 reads TGTGCCAGCAGCTCGGGTGGGGCAGGCATAAGCACAGATACGCAGTATTTT.

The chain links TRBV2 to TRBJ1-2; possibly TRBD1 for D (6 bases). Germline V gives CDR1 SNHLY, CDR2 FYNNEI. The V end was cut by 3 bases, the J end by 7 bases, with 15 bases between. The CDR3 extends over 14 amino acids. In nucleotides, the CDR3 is TGTGCCAGCAGTGATCTTACAGGGTACGGTGGCTACACCTTC. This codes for CASSDLTGYGGYTF.